This T cell receptor beta chain was identified in a study of blood T cell repertoires in COVID-19. Across the study: Collection of acute and convalescent COVID-19 samples took place in the United States, Italy and Spain.

Sequencing used immunoSEQ multiplex PCR; TCRdb keeps in-frame clones, though not all of them. The data contain 50,000 to 70,000 clones, around 90% of them singletons. This receptor was obtained from a human donor with active COVID-19. The donor label of this sample is uncertain. Sequenced material: peripheral blood.

CDR3 sequence reads: CASSIGRGSYNEQFF. The CDR3 DNA follows: TGTGCCAGTAGTATAGGCCGCGGCTCCTACAATGAGCAGTTCTTC. The chain carries TRBV19 and TRBJ2-1, with D unresolved. The germline gives CDR1 LNHDA, CDR2 SQIVND (reference sequence). The V end was cut by 1 base, the J end by 0 bases, with 7 bases between. The CDR3 is 15 residues long.